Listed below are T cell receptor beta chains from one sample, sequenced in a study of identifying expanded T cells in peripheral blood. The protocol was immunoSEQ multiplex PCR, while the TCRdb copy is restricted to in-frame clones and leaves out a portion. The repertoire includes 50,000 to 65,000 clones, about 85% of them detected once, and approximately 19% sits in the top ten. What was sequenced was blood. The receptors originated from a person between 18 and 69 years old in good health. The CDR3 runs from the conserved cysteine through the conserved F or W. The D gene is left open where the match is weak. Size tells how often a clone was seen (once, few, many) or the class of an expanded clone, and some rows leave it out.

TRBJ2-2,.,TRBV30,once,TGTGCCTGGAGTAAAGGAAACACCGGGGAGCTGTTTTTT,CAWSKGNTGELFF
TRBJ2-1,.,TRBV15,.,TGTGCCACCAGCGGGGGCCGGACGGGCTCCTACAATGAGCAGTTCTTC,CATSGGRTGSYNEQFF
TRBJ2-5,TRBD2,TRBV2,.,TGTGCCAGCAGGGAGGGACTAGCGGGAGAGGTTGGTAGAGAGACCCAGTACTTC,CASREGLAGEVGRETQYF
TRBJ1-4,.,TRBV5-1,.,TGCGCCAGCAGCTTGGGGGACACTAATGAAAAACTGTTTTTT,CASSLGDTNEKLFF
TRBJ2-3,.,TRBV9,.,TGTGCCAGCAGCCCTACAGGGTCACCTAGCACAGATACGCAGTATTTT,CASSPTGSPSTDTQYF
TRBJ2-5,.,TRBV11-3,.,TGTGCCAGCAGCCCCCGACCGGCCAGGCTAGGCCAAGAGACCCAGTACTTC,CASSPRPARLGQETQYF
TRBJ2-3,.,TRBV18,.,TGTGCCAGCTCACCAGACAGCGGCACAGATACGCAGTATTTT,CASSPDSGTDTQYF
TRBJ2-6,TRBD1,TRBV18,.,TGTGCCAGCTCCCGTCAGGGGGCCTCTGGGGCCAACGTCCTGACTTTC,CASSRQGASGANVLTF
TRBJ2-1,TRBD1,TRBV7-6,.,TGTGCCAGCAGCTCGGCCGACAGGGGGCGCAGGAATGAGCAGTTCTTC,CASSSADRGRRNEQFF
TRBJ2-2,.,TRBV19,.,TGTGCCAGTAGTATAGCCCCACGGGGGTCGGGCACCGGGGAGCTGTTTTTT,CASSIAPRGSGTGELFF
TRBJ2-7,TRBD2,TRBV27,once,TGTGCCAGCAGTTCCCGACGGACTAGCGGGCGGGGGGGCAACTCCTACGAGCAGTACTTC,CASSSRRTSGRGGNSYEQYF
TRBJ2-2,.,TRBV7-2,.,TGTGCCAGCAGCGCTAAACTTATTGCGAACACCGGGGAGCTGTTTTTT,CASSAKLIANTGELFF
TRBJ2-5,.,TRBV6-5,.,TGTGCCAGCAGCAGGGTTATTCTCGAGACCCAGTACTTC,CASSRVILETQYF
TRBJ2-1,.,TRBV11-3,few,TGTGCCAGCAGCTTAGCCCGGAATAACAATGAGCAGTTCTTC,CASSLARNNNEQFF
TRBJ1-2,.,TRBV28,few,TGTGCCAGCAGTTTACAGGGGTTCGGCTACACCTTC,CASSLQGFGYTF
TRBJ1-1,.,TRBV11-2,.,TGTGCCAGCAGCATTCCGGGACCCAACACTGAAGCTTTCTTT,CASSIPGPNTEAFF
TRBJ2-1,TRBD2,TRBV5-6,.,TGTGCCAGCGGTCTTAGCGGGGGGGCCTACAATGAGCAGTTCTTC,CASGLSGGAYNEQFF
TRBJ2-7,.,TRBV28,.,TGTGCCATCCAGGACAGCTCGCTTACCTACGAGCAGTACTTC,CAIQDSSLTYEQYF
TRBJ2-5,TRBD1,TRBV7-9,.,TGTGCCAGCAGCCCGCGCACAGGGGGCGTAGAGACCCAGTACTTC,CASSPRTGGVETQYF
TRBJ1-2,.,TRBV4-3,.,TGCGCCAGCAGCCAAGAGGCCGGGGCAGCCTATGGCTACACCTTC,CASSQEAGAAYGYTF
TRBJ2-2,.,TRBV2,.,TGTGCCAGCAGTGAAAGTTTTGTACCCGGGGAGCTGTTTTTT,CASSESFVPGELFF
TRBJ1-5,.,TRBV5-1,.,TGCGCCAGCAGCTTGTTACCGGGGAATAGCAATCAGCCCCAGCATTTT,CASSLLPGNSNQPQHF
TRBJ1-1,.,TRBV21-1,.,TGTGCCAGCAGTTGGTGGGTAGCTACACATCGCACTGAAGCTTTCTTT,CASSWWVATHRTEAFF
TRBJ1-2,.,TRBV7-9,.,TGTGCCAGCAGCTTAGATCGTCAGAACTATGGCTACACCTTC,CASSLDRQNYGYTF
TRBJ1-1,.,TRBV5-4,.,TGTGCCAGCAGCTTGCGGCAAATGAACACTGAAGCTTTCTTT,CASSLRQMNTEAFF
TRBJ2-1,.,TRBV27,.,TGTGCCAGCACCCACATGCATGAGCAGTTCTTC,CASTHMHEQFF
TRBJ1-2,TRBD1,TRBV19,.,TGTGCCAGTAGTAGGGGACAGGGGTTTGGGAAGACTAACTATGGCTACACCTTC,CASSRGQGFGKTNYGYTF
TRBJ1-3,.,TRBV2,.,TGTGCCAGCAGCGGCAGTTTAAACTCTGGAAACACCATATATTTT,CASSGSLNSGNTIYF
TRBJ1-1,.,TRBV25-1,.,TGTGCCAGCAGTGACTGGGCCACTGAAGCTTTCTTT,CASSDWATEAFF
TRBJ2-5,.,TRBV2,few,TGTGCCAGCTCGTACAGCAAAGAGACCCAGTACTTC,CASSYSKETQYF
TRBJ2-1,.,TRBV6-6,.,TGTGCCAGCAGTCCCACTAGCCTAGAGCAGTTCTTC,CASSPTSLEQFF
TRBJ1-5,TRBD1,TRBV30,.,TGTGCCTGGAGCCGAGAGGGGGCACAGCCCCAGCATTTT,CAWSREGAQPQHF
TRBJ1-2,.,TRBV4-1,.,TGCGCCAGCAGCCAAGGCGGGGGTTACTATGGCTACACCTTC,CASSQGGGYYGYTF
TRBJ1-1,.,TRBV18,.,TGTGCCAGCTCACCACAGCTTGACGGACGAGGCACTGAAGCTTTCTTT,CASSPQLDGRGTEAFF
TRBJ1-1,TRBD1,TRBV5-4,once,TGTGCCAGCAGCTTCACAGGGGGGAAAGCTTTCTTT,CASSFTGGKAFF
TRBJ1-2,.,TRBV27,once,TGTGCCAGCAGTTTAGGGGCAAGACAGAGTTATGGCTACACCTTC,CASSLGARQSYGYTF
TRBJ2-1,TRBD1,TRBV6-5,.,TGTGCCAGCAGTTTCTACAGGGGGCGTTCATTCAATGAGCAGTTCTTC,CASSFYRGRSFNEQFF
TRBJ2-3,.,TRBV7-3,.,TGTGCCAGCAGCGCCAACCGGGACGGAGGCGCAGATACGCAGTATTTT,CASSANRDGGADTQYF
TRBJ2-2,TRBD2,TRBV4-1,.,TGCGCCAGCAGCCCCCAACTAGCGGGACTCACCGGGGAGCTGTTTTTT,CASSPQLAGLTGELFF
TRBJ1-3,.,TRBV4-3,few,TGCGCCAGCAGCCAAAGTGCCCGCTCTGGAAACACCATATATTTT,CASSQSARSGNTIYF
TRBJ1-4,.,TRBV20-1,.,TGCAGTGCGGCAGTTAATGAAAAACTGTTTTTT,CSAAVNEKLFF
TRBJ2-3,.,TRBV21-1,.,TGTGCCAGCAGCAAGATAGTACTAGCGGGGGCTACAGATACGCAGTATTTT,CASSKIVLAGATDTQYF
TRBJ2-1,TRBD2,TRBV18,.,TGTGCCAGCTCACCTCTAGCGGGAGGCTCCTACAATGAGCAGTTCTTC,CASSPLAGGSYNEQFF
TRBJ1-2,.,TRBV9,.,TGTGCCAGCAGCGGGGGGTCTGACTATGGCTACACCTTC,CASSGGSDYGYTF
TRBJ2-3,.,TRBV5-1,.,TGCGCCAGCAGCCTCGGGGTTAGGACTAACCGGGGCAACCCGGATACGCAGTATTTT,CASSLGVRTNRGNPDTQYF
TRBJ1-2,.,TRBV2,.,TGTGCCAGCAGGGATTGGGACACCAACTATGGCTACACCTTC,CASRDWDTNYGYTF
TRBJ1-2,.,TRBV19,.,TGTGCCAGTAGTCGTGGCAGCCTCTATGGCTACACCTTC,CASSRGSLYGYTF
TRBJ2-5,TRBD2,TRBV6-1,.,TGTGCCAGCAGACCGGGACTAGCGGGACCCGAGACCCAGTACTTC,CASRPGLAGPETQYF
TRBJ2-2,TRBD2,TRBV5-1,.,TGCGCCAGCAGCTTGAAAGCGGGATTAAACACCGGGGAGCTGTTTTTT,CASSLKAGLNTGELFF
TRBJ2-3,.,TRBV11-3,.,TGTGCCAGCGAGTACAGAGGGACCGTTAGCACAGATACGCAGTATTTT,CASEYRGTVSTDTQYF
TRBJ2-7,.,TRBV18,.,TGTGCCAGCTCTCCCTTTTCCTACGAGCAGTACTTC,CASSPFSYEQYF